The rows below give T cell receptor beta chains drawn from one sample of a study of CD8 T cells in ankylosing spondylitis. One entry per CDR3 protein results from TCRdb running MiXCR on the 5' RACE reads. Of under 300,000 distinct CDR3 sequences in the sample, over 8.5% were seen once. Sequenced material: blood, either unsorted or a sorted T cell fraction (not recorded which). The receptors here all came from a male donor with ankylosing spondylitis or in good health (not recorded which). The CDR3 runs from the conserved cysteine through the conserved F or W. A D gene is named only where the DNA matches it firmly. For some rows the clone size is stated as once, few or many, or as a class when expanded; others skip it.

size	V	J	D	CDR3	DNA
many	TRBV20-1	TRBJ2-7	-	CSAMSPVDSYEQYF	TGCAGTGCTATGAGCCCCGTGGACAGCTACGAGCAGTACTTC
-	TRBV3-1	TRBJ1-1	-	CASSQGRQLEAFF	TGTGCCAGCAGCCAAGGACGACAACTTGAAGCTTTCTTT
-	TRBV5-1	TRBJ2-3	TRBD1	CASSLWGTGTSTDTQYF	TGCGCCAGCAGCTTGTGGGGGACAGGGACTAGCACAGATACGCAGTATTTT
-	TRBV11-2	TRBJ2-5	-	CASSLAGTPPHF	TGTGCCAGCAGCTTAGCTGGGACTCCCCCGCACTTC
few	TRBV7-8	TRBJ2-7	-	CASSPARGEQYF	TGTGCCAGCAGTCCTGCCCGGGGAGAGCAGTACTTC
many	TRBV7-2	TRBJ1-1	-	CASSLARANTEAFF	TGTGCCAGCAGCTTAGCCAGGGCCAACACTGAAGCTTTCTTT
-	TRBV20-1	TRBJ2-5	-	CSAMGIPETQYF	TGCAGTGCTATGGGGATACCAGAGACCCAGTACTTC
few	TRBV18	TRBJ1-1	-	CASSPATGNTEAFF	TGTGCCAGCTCACCCGCGACAGGGAACACTGAAGCTTTCTTT
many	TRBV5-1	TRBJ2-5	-	CASSLNEETQYF	TGCGCCAGCAGCTTGAACGAAGAGACCCAGTACTTC
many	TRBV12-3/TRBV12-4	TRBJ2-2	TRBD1	CASSLVQGARTGELFF	TGTGCCAGCAGTTTGGTGCAGGGGGCGCGAACCGGGGAGCTGTTTTTT
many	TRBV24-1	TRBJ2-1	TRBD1	CATSDPGQPHNEQFF	TGTGCCACCAGTGACCCGGGACAGCCCCACAATGAGCAGTTCTTC
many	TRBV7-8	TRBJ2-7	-	CASSLLPDGYEQYF	TGTGCCAGCAGCTTATTACCCGACGGGTACGAGCAGTACTTC